Below, 18 T cell receptor beta chains from the same sample are listed, as sequenced in a study of CD8 T cells in ankylosing spondylitis (dated by TCRdb to about 2017). The investigation overall reported the following: A TCR beta motif made up of under ten highly homologous amino acid variants appeared to be characteristic of blood from ankylosing spondylitis patients.

Antigen specificity for these receptors is unknown. Library method: 5' RACE. Reads for this sample came from an Illumina HiSeq 2500. The public reads were quality trimmed at Q25 with fastp and then assembled into clones with MiXCR by TCRdb, keeping productive beta chains. All rows with the same CDR3 protein become a single entry with the most common DNA and genes. In all, the sample holds roughly 670,000 distinct CDR3 sequences, and 15% to 20% of those were seen once. The ten most abundant clones make up around 19% of the sample. Material: blood, either unsorted or a sorted T cell fraction (not recorded which). The receptor set was obtained from a male donor with ankylosing spondylitis.

This chain connects TRBV20-1 to TRBJ1-2; D unresolved. Germline CDR1 and CDR2: DFQATT and SNEGSKA (reference sequence). Trimming stripped 1 base from V and 6 bases from J, with 18 bases between. The CDR3 covers 15 residues. The CDR3 coding sequence is TGCAGTGCTAGAGCCAGTACCGGTTCCCGGAATGGCTACACCTTC. It is translated as CSARASTGSRNGYTF.

The chain links TRBV20-1 to TRBJ2-7, with D maybe TRBD2 (5 bases). V was cut by 3 bases and J by 2 bases, with 11 bases left in between. Germline-derived CDR1 and CDR2 are DFQATT and SNEGSKA (reference sequence). The length of the CDR3 is 13 residues. The CDR3 coding sequence is TGCAGTGCTAGGTCCGAGACTACCTACGAGCAGTACTTC. Amino acids: CSARSETTYEQYF.

This clonotype was detected a few times. The chain uses TRBV19 and TRBJ1-1, with TRBD1 as a possible D gene (6 bases). Germline V CDR1 and CDR2: LNHDA, SQIVND (reference sequence). The CDR3 consists of 15 residues. Trimming took 5 bases from V and 0 from J, leaving 13 bases between them. The chain's CDR3 is CASSFNRDLNTEAFF. The CDR3 bases are TGTGCCAGTAGTTTCAACAGGGACCTGAACACTGAAGCTTTCTTT.

This clonotype was counted only a few times. The chain couples TRBV29-1 to TRBJ2-1; D gene ambiguous. Germline CDR1 is SQVTM and CDR2 is ANQGSEA. V lost 5 bases, J lost 3 bases, and 11 bases lay in between. CDR3 size: 13 residues. This chain's CDR3 is CSVKSTDYNEQFF. Here the CDR3 DNA reads TGCAGCGTTAAGTCTACCGACTACAATGAGCAGTTCTTC.

The chain joins TRBV5-6 to TRBJ2-5; TRBD2 matches 9 bases. The CDR3 extends over 16 amino acids. Germline-derived CDR1 and CDR2 are SGHDT and YYEEEE. V lost 4 bases and J lost 4; bases outside the gene matches: 11. The CDR3, as DNA: TGTGCCAGCAGCCCCGCCATGCGCGGGGGGGCAGAGACCCAGTACTTC. Protein product: CASSPAMRGGAETQYF.

This clonotype was seen a handful of times. The V and J genes are TRBV29-1 and TRBJ1-3; D call uncertain. Looked up from germline, CDR1 is SQVTM and CDR2 is ANQGSEA. Trimming left V 4 bases short and J 4 bases short, with 11 bases between. The CDR3 totals 13 residues. CDR3 nucleotide sequence: TGCAGCGTTGTGGCGGGAGCAGGAAACACCATATATTTT. Translated: CSVVAGAGNTIYF.

There are a few counts of this clonotype. The chain uses TRBV4-1 and TRBJ1-2; D possibly corresponds to TRBD1 (6 bases). V was trimmed by 0 bases and J by 1 base, leaving 12 bases between them. This CDR3 is 16 amino acids long. Per the germline V gene, CDR1 is MGHRA and CDR2 is YSYEKL. The CDR3 here is CASSQDRGLDNYGYTF. In DNA form, the CDR3 reads TGCGCCAGCAGCCAAGATCGGGGGCTCGATAACTATGGCTACACCTTC.

As for this clonotype: Mismatch with germline at one junction end may stem from a read error. The V gene is TRBV7-7, the J gene TRBJ1-4; 10 nucleotides agree with TRBD1. This CDR3 comprises 18 residues. From germline, CDR1 is SSHAT and CDR2 FNYEAQ (reference sequence). CDR3 DNA sequence: TGTGCTAGCAGCTTATCGGACAGGGGGTTTGAAACTAATGAAAAACTGTTTTTT. It codes for CASSLSDRGFETNEKLFF.

V gene TRBV3-1 combines with J gene TRBJ2-7, with 9 bases aligning to TRBD1. This CDR3 has 15 residues. From germline, CDR1 is LGHDT and CDR2 YNNKEL (reference sequence). After removal of 5 bases from V and 4 bases from J, the junction contained 9 bases not matched to a gene. The CDR3 protein is CASSWGTGSAYEQYF. The DNA of the CDR3 is TGTGCCAGCAGCTGGGGGACAGGGTCTGCATACGAGCAGTACTTC.

This clonotype was seen ten or more times. The chain carries TRBV12-3 or TRBV12-4 and TRBJ2-1; tentative D call: TRBD2 (7 bases). The V and J ends lost 6 bases and 3 bases respectively, with 18 bases between them. The CDR3 contains 16 residues. CDR3 sequence: CASSPRGGGYYNEQFF. The CDR3 DNA reads TGTGCCAGCAGCCCCAGGGGCGGGGGTTACTACAATGAGCAGTTCTTC.

In this sample, this clonotype turned up a few times. DNA of the CDR3: TGCGCCAGCAGCTTGGAGGGGGCAGGTGAAGCTTTCTTT. Residues: CASSLEGAGEAFF. The chain joins TRBV5-1 to TRBJ1-1, with TRBD1 matching 7 bases. Trimming took 0 bases from V and 7 from J; bases not matched to a gene: 3. Germline lookup yields CDR1 SGHRS and CDR2 YFSETQ. The CDR3 has 13 amino acids. The whole variable domain, filled in from reference TRBV5-1 and TRBJ1-1, reads KAGVTQTPRYLIKTRGQQVTLSCSPISGHRSVSWYQQTPGQGLQFLFEYFSETQRNKGNFPGRFSGRQFSNSRSEMNVSTLELGDSALYLCASSLEGAGEAFFGQGTRLTVV.

This clonotype was seen only a few times. The chain carries TRBV18 and TRBJ1-3; D is undetermined. Looked up from germline, CDR1 is KGHSH and CDR2 is LQKENI. The CDR3 extends over 14 amino acids. The germline V and J ends were trimmed by 2 bases and 3 bases, with 8 bases remaining between them. The CDR3 DNA reads as TGTGCCAGCTCACCATCTGGGCTTGGAAACACCATATATTTT. Amino acid sequence: CASSPSGLGNTIYF.

In this sample, this clonotype turned up a few times. The chain couples TRBV7-9 to TRBJ2-1, with D maybe TRBD1 (6 bases). Trimming left V 1 base short and J 14 bases short, with 12 bases between. This CDR3 is built from 12 residues. Germline loops: CDR1 SEHNR, CDR2 FQNEAQ (reference sequence). CDR3: CASSLGTGPEFF. The DNA for the CDR3 is TGTGCCAGCAGCTTAGGTACAGGGCCGGAGTTCTTC.

This clonotype has ten or more counts. The CDR3 DNA reads as TGCGCCAGCAGCCCGGGGACTAAGAACAATGAGCAGTTCTTC. It specifies CASSPGTKNNEQFF. The chain links TRBV5-1 to TRBJ2-1; 7 bases agree with TRBD2. J gave up 5 bases and V 4 bases, and 6 bases lay outside the gene matches. Looked up from germline, CDR1 is SGHRS and CDR2 is YFSETQ. CDR3 length: 14 residues.

This clonotype turned up a few times. The chain links TRBV11-2 to TRBJ2-3; 10 bases align to TRBD2. V dropped 2 bases and J dropped 6; count of bases not matched to a gene: 11. CDR3 length equals 17 residues. In germline, CDR1 is SGHAT, CDR2 FQNNGV. The CDR3 loop reads CASSLRVLAGDWDTQYF. CDR3 in DNA: TGTGCCAGCAGCTTAAGGGTCCTAGCGGGAGATTGGGATACGCAGTATTTT.

This clonotype was detected ten times or more. The chain links TRBV6-4 to TRBJ1-1, with unresolved D. Trimming removed 1 base from V and 8 bases from J, with 11 bases in between. CDR1 is MRHNA, CDR2 SNTAGT, per germline. The length of the CDR3 is 13 residues. The CDR3 nucleotides are TGTGCCAGCAGTGACTTCGAATCAGGCGAAGCTTTCTTT. It encodes CASSDFESGEAFF.

This clonotype was seen only a few times. The V call is TRBV3-1, the J call TRBJ2-4, with 9 bases lining up with TRBD1. The CDR3 loop spans 14 amino acids. V lost 3 bases and J lost 9; bases outside the gene matches: 6. Germline values: CDR1 LGHDT, CDR2 YNNKEL (reference sequence). This CDR3 reads CASSQLTGGFIQYF. CDR3 in DNA: TGTGCCAGCAGCCAGTTGACAGGGGGGTTCATTCAGTACTTC.

This clonotype appeared a few times. This sequence joins TRBV2 and TRBJ2-7, with a weak D call TRBD1 (5 bases). The germline CDR1 and CDR2 sequences are SNHLY and FYNNEI. V lost 3 bases to trimming and J lost 4 bases, with 13 bases between them. The CDR3 length is 14 residues. The CDR3 sequence is CASSEEQGRYEQYF. The DNA for the CDR3 is TGTGCCAGCAGTGAGGAGCAGGGTCGGTACGAGCAGTACTTC.